This TCR beta chain was sequenced for a study of T cell changes during pregnancy in multiple sclerosis. Generated by immunoSEQ multiplex PCR, the TCRdb table keeps only in-frame clones and is missing some. The table shows around 69,000 clones, with 91% occurring only once. Trimming shortened V by 3 bases and J by 1 base, and 5 bases separated the two germline ends. CDR3 size: 14 residues. CDR1 is SGHRS, CDR2 YFSETQ, per germline. The chain links TRBV5-1 to TRBJ2-6; no reliable D call. The receptor was isolated from a female donor with multiple sclerosis, enrolled in a pregnancy study. The sequencing used CD8+ T cells from peripheral blood mononuclear cells, collected before pregnancy. This CDR3 is CASSYISGANVLTF. The CDR3 DNA reads TGCGCCAGCAGCTACATATCTGGGGCCAACGTCCTGACTTTC.